The source of this TCR beta chain is a study of human T cells and chemical hapten exposure. In the authors' methods: Per-sample TCR counts ranged from about 20,000 to 700,000, median approximately 98,000. TCRdb re-called the 5' RACE reads with MiXCR, one entry per CDR3 protein. TCRdb, not the original authors, processed these V and J calls. The sample lists about 80,000 distinct CDR3 sequences, roughly 8% occurring once. Unfractionated whole blood yielded the extracted total RNA. The J segment lost 6 bases and the V segment lost 0 bases, leaving 1 base of the junction unmatched. Germline V CDR1 and CDR2: ENHRY, SYGVKD. The CDR3 is made up of 14 amino acids.

The sequence came from a male donor in good health. The rearrangement joins TRBV10-3 to TRBJ2-1; the match to TRBD2 covers 8 bases. The CDR3 DNA is TGTGCCATCAGTGAGTCGACTAGCGTCAATGAGCAGTTCTTC. Amino acid sequence: CAISESTSVNEQFF.